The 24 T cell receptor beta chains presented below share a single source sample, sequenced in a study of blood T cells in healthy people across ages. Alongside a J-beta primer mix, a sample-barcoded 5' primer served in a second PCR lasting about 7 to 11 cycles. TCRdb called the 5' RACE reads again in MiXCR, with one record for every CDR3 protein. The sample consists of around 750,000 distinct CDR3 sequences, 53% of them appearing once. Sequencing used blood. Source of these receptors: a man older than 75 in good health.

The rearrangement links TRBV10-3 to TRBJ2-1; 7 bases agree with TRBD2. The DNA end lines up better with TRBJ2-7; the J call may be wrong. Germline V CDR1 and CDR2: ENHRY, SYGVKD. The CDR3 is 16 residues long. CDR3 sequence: CAISESGGGVYNEQYF. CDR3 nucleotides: TGTGCCATCAGTGAGTCTGGGGGAGGGGTGTACAATGAGCAGTACTTC.

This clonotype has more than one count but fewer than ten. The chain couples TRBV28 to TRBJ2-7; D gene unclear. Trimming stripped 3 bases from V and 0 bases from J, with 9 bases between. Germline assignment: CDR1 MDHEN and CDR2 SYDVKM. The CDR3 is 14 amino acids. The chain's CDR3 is CASSFLDISYEQYF. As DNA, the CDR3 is TGTGCCAGCAGTTTTCTAGACATCTCCTACGAGCAGTACTTC.

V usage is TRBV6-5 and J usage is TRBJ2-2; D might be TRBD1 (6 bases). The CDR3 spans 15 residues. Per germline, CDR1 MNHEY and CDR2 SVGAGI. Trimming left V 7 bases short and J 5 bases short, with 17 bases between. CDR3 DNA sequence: TGTGCCAGCAAAAACAGGGATGTGTGGACCGGGGAGCTGTTTTTT. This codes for CASKNRDVWTGELFF.

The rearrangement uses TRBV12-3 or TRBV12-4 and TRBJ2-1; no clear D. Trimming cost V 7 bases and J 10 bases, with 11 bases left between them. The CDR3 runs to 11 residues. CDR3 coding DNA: TGTGCCAGCACCCCGGGCAGAGAGCAGTTCTTC. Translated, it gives CASTPGREQFF.

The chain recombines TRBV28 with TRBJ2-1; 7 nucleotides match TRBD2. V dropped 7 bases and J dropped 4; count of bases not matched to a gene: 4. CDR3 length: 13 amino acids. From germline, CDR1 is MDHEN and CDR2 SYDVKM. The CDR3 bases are TGTGCCAGCAAGGGACTAACTTACAATGAGCAGTTCTTC. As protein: CASKGLTYNEQFF.

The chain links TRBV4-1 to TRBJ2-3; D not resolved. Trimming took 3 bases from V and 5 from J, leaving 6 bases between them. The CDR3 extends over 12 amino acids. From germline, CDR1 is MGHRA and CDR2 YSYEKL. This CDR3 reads CASSQAQDTQYF. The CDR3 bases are TGCGCCAGCAGCCAGGCACAAGATACGCAGTATTTT.

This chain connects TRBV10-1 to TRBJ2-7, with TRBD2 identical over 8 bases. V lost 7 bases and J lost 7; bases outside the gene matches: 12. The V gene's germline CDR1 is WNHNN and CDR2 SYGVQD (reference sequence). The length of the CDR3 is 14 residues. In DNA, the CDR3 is TGCGCCAGCACTCCGGGACTAGGGGTCCGGGAGCAGTACTTC. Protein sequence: CASTPGLGVREQYF.

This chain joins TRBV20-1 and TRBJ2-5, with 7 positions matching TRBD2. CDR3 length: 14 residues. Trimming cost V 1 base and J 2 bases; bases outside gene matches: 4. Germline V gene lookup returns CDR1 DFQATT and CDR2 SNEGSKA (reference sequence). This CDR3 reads CSARGGTIQETQYF. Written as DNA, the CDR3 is TGCAGTGCTAGAGGAGGGACTATACAAGAGACCCAGTACTTC.

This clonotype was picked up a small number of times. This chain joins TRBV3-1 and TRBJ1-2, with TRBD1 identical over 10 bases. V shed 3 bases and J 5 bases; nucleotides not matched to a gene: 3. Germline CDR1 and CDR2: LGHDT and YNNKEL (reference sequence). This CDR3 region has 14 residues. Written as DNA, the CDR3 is TGTGCCAGCAGCCATCTGGACAGGGGGTATGGCTACACCTTC. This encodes CASSHLDRGYGYTF.

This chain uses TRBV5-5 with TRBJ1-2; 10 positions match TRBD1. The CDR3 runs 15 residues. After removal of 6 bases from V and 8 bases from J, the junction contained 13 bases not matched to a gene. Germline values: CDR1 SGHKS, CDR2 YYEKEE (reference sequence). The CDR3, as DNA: TGTGCCAGCAACTTTCCGCCAGGACAGGGGGTGGGCTACACCTTC. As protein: CASNFPPGQGVGYTF.

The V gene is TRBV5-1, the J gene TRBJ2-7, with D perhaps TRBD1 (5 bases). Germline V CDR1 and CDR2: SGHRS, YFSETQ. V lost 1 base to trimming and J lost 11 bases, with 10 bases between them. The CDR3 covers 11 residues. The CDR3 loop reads CASSLTGEEYF. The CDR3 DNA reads TGCGCCAGCAGCTTGACAGGTGAAGAGTACTTC.

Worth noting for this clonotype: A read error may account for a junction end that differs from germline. Written as DNA, the CDR3 is TGTGCCGGCAGCTCAAATTCGGGTACGCAGTATTTT. Its translation: CAGSSNSGTQYF. The chain has TRBV7-3 and TRBJ2-3; unclear D gene. Germline lookup yields CDR1 SGHTA and CDR2 FQGTGA. The CDR3 length is 12 residues.

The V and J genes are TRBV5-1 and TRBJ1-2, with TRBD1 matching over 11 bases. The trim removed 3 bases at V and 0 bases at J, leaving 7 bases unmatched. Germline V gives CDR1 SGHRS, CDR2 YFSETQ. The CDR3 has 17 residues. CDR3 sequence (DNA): TGCGCCAGCAGCTCTGGACAGGGGGCGTTCTCTAACTATGGCTACACCTTC. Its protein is CASSSGQGAFSNYGYTF.

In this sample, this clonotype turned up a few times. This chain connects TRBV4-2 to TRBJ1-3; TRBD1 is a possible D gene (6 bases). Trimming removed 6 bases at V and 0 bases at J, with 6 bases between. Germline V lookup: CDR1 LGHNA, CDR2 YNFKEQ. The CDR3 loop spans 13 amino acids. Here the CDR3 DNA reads TGTGCCAGCAGGGGGGCCTCTGGAAACACCATATATTTT. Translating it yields CASRGASGNTIYF.

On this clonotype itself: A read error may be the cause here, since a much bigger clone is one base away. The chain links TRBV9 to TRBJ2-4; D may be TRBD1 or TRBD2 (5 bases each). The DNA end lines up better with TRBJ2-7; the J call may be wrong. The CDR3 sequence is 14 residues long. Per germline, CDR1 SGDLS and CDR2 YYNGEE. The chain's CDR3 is CASIPRDPAYEQYF. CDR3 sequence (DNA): TGTGCCAGCATCCCAAGGGACCCCGCCTACGAGCAGTACTTC.

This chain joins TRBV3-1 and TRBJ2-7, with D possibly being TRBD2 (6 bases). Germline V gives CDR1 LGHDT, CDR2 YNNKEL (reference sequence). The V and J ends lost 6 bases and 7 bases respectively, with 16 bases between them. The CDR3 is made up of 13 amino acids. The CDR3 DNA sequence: TGTGCCAGCAGTCTTACTAGCCCTGTTGAGCAGTACTTC. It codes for CASSLTSPVEQYF.

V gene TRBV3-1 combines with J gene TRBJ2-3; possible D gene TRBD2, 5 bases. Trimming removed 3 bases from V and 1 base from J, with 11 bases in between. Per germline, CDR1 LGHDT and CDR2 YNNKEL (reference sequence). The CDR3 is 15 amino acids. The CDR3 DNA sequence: TGTGCCAGCAGCCATGTAGGTAGCGGCACAGATACGCAGTATTTT. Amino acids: CASSHVGSGTDTQYF.

The CDR3 loop reads CASSLFQREQETQYF. In DNA, the CDR3 is TGTGCCAGCAGTTTATTCCAGCGGGAGCAAGAGACCCAGTACTTC. V and J are TRBV12-3 or TRBV12-4 and TRBJ2-5, with TRBD2 matching over 8 bases. The CDR3 is 15 amino acids. Unmatched junction bases numbered 4, after V lost 2 bases and J lost 2 bases.

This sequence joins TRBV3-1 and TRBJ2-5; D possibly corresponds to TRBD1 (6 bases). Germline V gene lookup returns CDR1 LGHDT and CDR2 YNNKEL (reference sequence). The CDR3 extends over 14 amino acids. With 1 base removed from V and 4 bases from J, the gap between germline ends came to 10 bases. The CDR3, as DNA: TGTGCCAGCAGCCAAGTGCGAGGGGGAGAGACCCAGTACTTC. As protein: CASSQVRGGETQYF.

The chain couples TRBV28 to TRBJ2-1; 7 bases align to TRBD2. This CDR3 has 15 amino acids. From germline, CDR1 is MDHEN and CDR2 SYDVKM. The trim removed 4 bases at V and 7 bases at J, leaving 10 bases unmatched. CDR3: CASSSSGGRRNEQFF. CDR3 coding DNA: TGTGCCAGCAGTTCCTCCGGGGGGAGGCGGAATGAGCAGTTCTTC.

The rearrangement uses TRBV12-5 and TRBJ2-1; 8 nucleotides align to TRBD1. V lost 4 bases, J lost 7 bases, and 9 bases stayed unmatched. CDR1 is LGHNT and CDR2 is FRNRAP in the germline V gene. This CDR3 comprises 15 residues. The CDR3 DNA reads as TGTGCTAGTGGTTCACCGGGACAGGAGACTAATGAGCAGTTCTTC. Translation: CASGSPGQETNEQFF.

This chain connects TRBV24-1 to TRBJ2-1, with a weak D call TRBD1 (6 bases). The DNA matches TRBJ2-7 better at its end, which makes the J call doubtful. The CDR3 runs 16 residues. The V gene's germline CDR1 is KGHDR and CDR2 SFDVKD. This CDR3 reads CATSAPGTRGYNEQYF. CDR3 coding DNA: TGTGCCACCAGTGCTCCTGGGACAAGGGGGTACAATGAGCAGTACTTC.

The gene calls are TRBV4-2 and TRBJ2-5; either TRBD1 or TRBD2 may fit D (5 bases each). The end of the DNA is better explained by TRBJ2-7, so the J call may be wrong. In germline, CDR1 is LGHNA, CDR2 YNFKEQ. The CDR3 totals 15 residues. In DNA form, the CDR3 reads TGTGCCAGCAGCCAAGATAGGAGGCAGGGCGGCGAGCAGTACTTC. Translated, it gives CASSQDRRQGGEQYF.

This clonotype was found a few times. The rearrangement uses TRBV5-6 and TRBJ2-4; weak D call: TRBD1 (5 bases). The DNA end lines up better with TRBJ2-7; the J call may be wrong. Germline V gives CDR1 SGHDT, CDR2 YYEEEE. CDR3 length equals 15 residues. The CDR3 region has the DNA TGTGCCAGCAGCTACCCATGGGGCAACCCTTACGAGCAGTACTTC. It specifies CASSYPWGNPYEQYF.